Given below is one T cell receptor beta chain in context. It has no known antigen specificity. The record has no base qualities; no much larger clone is one base away. Libraries were prepared through 5' RACE. The sequencer listed for this sample is Illumina HiSeq 2000. Template switching added a universal primer binding site, and the final cDNA carried a unique molecular identifier that allowed TCR cDNA molecules to be counted accurately. Specific primers in the conserved constant-segment region were used to synthesize first-strand cDNA for TCR alpha and beta chains. To control for contamination, every cDNA library was double barcoded, receiving both a SMART-Mk sample barcode and Illumina barcodes. TruSeq adapter sequences and Illumina sample barcodes were added in two successive PCR steps. Sequencing of the TCR alpha and beta cDNA libraries was done on the Illumina HiSeq platform using custom primers. In the paper's pipeline: Raw reads were processed with MiGEC to extract unique molecular identifiers, and MiXCR was used to determine CDR3 positions. Recombination models were inferred per individual with the repgenHMM and IGoR tools using an EM algorithm. Shared clonotypes were analyzed with the tcR package in R, and sharing was normalized by the product of cloneset sizes. Out-of-frame nonproductive sequences were analyzed to study raw recombination free of thymic and clonal selection effects. TCRdb reworked the public reads: Q25 trimming with fastp, MiXCR clone assembly, productive beta chains retained. Every distinct CDR3 protein forms one entry, paired with its most common genes and DNA. The V and J calls and clone size are TCRdb's, not the authors'. This sample lists some 790,000 distinct CDR3 sequences; 15% to 20% were detected once. About an eighth of the sample rests with the top ten.

These data originate in a study of identical twins (dated by TCRdb to about 2016). Context from the whole study: The study deep-sequenced TCR alpha and beta repertoires from monozygotic twins, unrelated adults of various ages and cord blood to test whether fetal clonotypes persist. To rule out contamination, replicate twin experiments were performed at different times with different library preparation protocols. The paper as a whole reports these results and caveats: Recombination models systematically underestimated out-of-frame TCR alpha sharing in monozygotic twins but agreed with sharing between unrelated individuals. In beta out-of-frame sequences, excess twin sharing was weaker, because having fewer shared sequences lowered the signal-to-noise ratio. Because the same donors could not be followed over many years, the conclusions depended on cross-sectional statistical analysis. Out-of-frame TCR alpha sequences shared between twins showed an excess of low generation-probability sequences compared with coincidental sharing between unrelated individuals. Abundant cord blood beta clonotypes had fewer insertions, young adult naive repertoires showed a similar but weaker trend, and memory repertoires showed no such trend. Zero-insertion analyses could be partly confounded by invariant T cells such as MAIT and iNKT, although diverse VJ usage argued against such confounding for most clonotypes.

Every donor was a healthy Caucasian. Three pairs of female monozygotic twins, all aged roughly 18 to 29 years, were included in the twin cohort. Peripheral blood mononuclear cells were used as the source from which RNA for TCR libraries was isolated. The germline V gene supplies CDR1 KGHSH and CDR2 LQKENI. Trimming removed 4 bases from V and 2 bases from J, leaving 8 bases between the germline ends. The CDR3 runs 13 amino acids, cysteine and phenylalanine included. Just the 39-base CDR3 DNA is kept, in frame starting at base 1. The sample was also linked to a second study, of T cells expressing NK-cell markers. The second study reports: Three sorted T-cell subsets (CD3+CD56+NKG2C+, CD3+CD56+NKG2C- and CD3+CD56-NKG2C+) from about 8 donors had their TCR beta-chain repertoires profiled. Among the eight sequenced donors, seven were HCMV-seropositive and one was HCMV-seronegative. To restrict sorting to alphabetaTCR-expressing T cells, an anti-gammadeltaTCR antibody was added in several experiments. In several donors, the dominant CD3+CD56+NKG2C+ clonotypes were found to rank among the top 10 CD8+ clonotypes and to make up roughly 1.0-7.0% of CD8+ T cells. Those dominant clonotypes were again the most abundant among CD3+CD56-NKG2C+ cells in a handful of donors, at roughly 28.3-60.1%. Whether the expanded NKG2C-expressing T cell clones were specific for HCMV antigens remained unclear. The eight sequenced donors were randomly selected healthy volunteers, three men and five women. HCMV serostatus was determined by detecting HCMV-specific IgG in serum with a commercial ELISA kit. For over five donors, bulk peripheral blood T-cell repertoires were additionally sequenced from unsorted PBMC. Reads were demultiplexed and grouped by UMI with MIGEC, and clonotypes were assembled and quantified with MiTCR. To exclude erroneous sequences, only TCR cDNA sequences supported by at least two reads were retained. The tcR package was used for downstream repertoire analysis, and clonotypes were matched across fractions by CDR3 nucleotide sequence plus V segment. VDJmatch was used to annotate antigen specificity against VDJdb, with one amino acid substitution in CDR3 permitted.

This receptor was identified in a woman aged 18-35 years in good health. Recombination linked TRBV18 to TRBJ2-5, with no reliable assignment of the D segment. Sequencing was done on a sample of PBMCs. In nucleotides, the sequence is TGTGCCAGCTCACAGGACGGACAAGAGACCCAGTACTTC. This codes for CASSQDGQETQYF.